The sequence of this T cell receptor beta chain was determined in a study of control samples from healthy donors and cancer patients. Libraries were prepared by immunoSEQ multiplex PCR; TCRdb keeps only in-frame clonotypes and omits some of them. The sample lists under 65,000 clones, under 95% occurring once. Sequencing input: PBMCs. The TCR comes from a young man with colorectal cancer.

CDR3 bases: TGTGCCAGCAGTTACTCCGGGGGGAGTCCCTACGAGCAGTACTTC. This encodes CASSYSGGSPYEQYF. The V gene is TRBV6-5, the J gene TRBJ2-7; TRBD2 agrees at 7 bases. Trimming removed 0 bases from V and 2 bases from J; junction bases left unmatched: 4. The CDR3 extends over 15 amino acids. Germline V lookup: CDR1 MNHEY, CDR2 SVGAGI.